This entry lists 22 T cell receptor beta chains sequenced from one sample in a study of blood T cell repertoires in COVID-19 (dated by TCRdb to 2018 to 2021). Library creation used the immunoSEQ multiplex PCR assay. The clones in this table, taken by TCRdb from immuneACCESS, are in-frame only. Not every clone is retained; where verified, under half of the shortfall comes from an unresolved V gene, and the cause of the rest is unknown. This sample comprises about 140,000 clones, roughly 73% of them detected only once. The top ten clonotypes cover more than 8.5% of the sample. Sequencing was performed on peripheral blood. Receptors originate from a woman in her forties or fifties with active or convalescent COVID-19.

The V call is TRBV5-1, the J call TRBJ1-2, with 9 nucleotides matching TRBD1. This CDR3 has 14 amino acids. V lost 0 bases and J lost 4; bases outside the gene matches: 1. Germline V gene sequence: CDR1 SGHRS, CDR2 YFSETQ. The CDR3 DNA reads TGCGCCAGCAGCTTGGGGGACAGGGCCTATGGCTACACCTTC. This translates into CASSLGDRAYGYTF.

J is TRBJ2-3 and V is TRBV7-2; D not resolved. There are 15 residues in the CDR3. Germline CDR1 is SGHTA and CDR2 is FQGNSA. Trimming took off 0 bases at V and 4 bases at J, with 11 bases between the two ends. The CDR3 DNA follows: TGTGCCAGCAGCTTAGCGGTTGCGTTTTCAGATACGCAGTATTTT. This gives the protein CASSLAVAFSDTQYF. The full variable domain, in which reference TRBV7-2 and TRBJ2-3 provide the parts outside the CDR3, is GAGVSQSPSNKVTEKGKDVELRCDPISGHTALYWYRQSLGQGLEFLIYFQGNSAPDKSGLPSDRFSAERTGGSVSTLTIQRTQQEDSAVYLCASSLAVAFSDTQYFGPGTRLTVL.

J is TRBJ2-1 and V is TRBV19; 7 bases are shared with TRBD2. Germline trimming cut 8 bases from V and 6 bases from J; bases unmatched to any gene: 7. Germline V CDR1 and CDR2: LNHDA, SQIVND (reference sequence). This CDR3 contains 13 residues. CDR3 bases: TGTGCCAGTTCCTCCCCTAGCGGCAATGAGCAGTTCTTC. It codes for CASSSPSGNEQFF. Full variable domain (missing parts from reference TRBV19 and TRBJ2-1): DGGITQSPKYLFRKEGQNVTLSCEQNLNHDAMYWYRQDPGQGLRLIYYSQIVNDFQKGDIAEGYSVSREKKESFPLTVTSAQKNPTAFYLCASSSPSGNEQFFGPGTRLTVL.

V gene TRBV10-3 combines with J gene TRBJ2-3; TRBD2 matches at 10 bases. The CDR3 loop spans 19 amino acids. From germline, CDR1 is ENHRY and CDR2 SYGVKD. Losses at the gene ends were 3 bases for V and 1 base for J; bases not matched to a gene: 13. In nucleotides, the CDR3 is TGTGCCATCAGTGAAAACTTGGGAGCGGGAGGGGAAGGCACAGATACGCAGTATTTT. Translation: CAISENLGAGGEGTDTQYF.

This clone was observed once. The V call is TRBV28, the J call TRBJ1-1, with D perhaps matching TRBD1 (6 bases). The V gene lost 8 bases and the J gene lost 4 bases, with 23 bases spanning the gap. The CDR3 is made up of 16 amino acids. The V gene's germline CDR1 is MDHEN and CDR2 SYDVKM. The CDR3 reads CASPAAGGGWSTEAFF. The CDR3 nucleotides are TGTGCCAGCCCTGCGGCGGGAGGGGGGTGGTCCACTGAAGCTTTCTTT. The complete variable domain, with remaining parts taken from reference TRBV28 and TRBJ1-1, reads DVKVTQSSRYLVKRTGEKVFLECVQDMDHENMFWYRQDPGLGLRLIYFSYDVKMKEKGDIPEGYSVSREKKERFSLILESASTNQTSMYLCASPAAGGGWSTEAFFGQGTRLTVV.

This clone has a single count. The V and J genes are TRBV21-1 and TRBJ1-2; no DNA check was done on the table's D call, TRBD1. TRBV21-1 is termed a pseudogene. This CDR3 has 11 residues. CDR3 amino acids: CASSGSYGYTF. The CDR3 DNA sequence: TGTGCCAGCAGCGGCAGCTATGGCTACACCTTC.

This clone was counted between two and nine times. This rearrangement joins TRBV4-3 to TRBJ1-5; 7 nucleotides match TRBD1. The CDR3 has 14 amino acids. The trim removed 4 bases at V and 7 bases at J, leaving 7 bases unmatched. CDR1 and CDR2 from the germline V gene are LGHNA and YSLEER. This CDR3 is CASSLYRGRQPQHF. CDR3 DNA sequence: TGCGCCAGCAGCCTGTACAGGGGCCGGCAGCCCCAGCATTTT.

Only one count was recorded for this clone. The rearrangement links TRBV2 to TRBJ2-5, with 8 bases aligning to TRBD1. Losses at the gene ends were 6 bases for V and 1 base for J; bases not matched to a gene: 4. Germline loops: CDR1 SNHLY, CDR2 FYNNEI. The CDR3 has 14 residues. The CDR3 DNA reads as TGTGCCAGCAGCAGGGGGCTAGCCCAAGAGACCCAGTACTTC. Its protein product is CASSRGLAQETQYF.

V is TRBV9 and J is TRBJ1-1; D possibly corresponds to TRBD1 (5 bases). CDR3 size: 17 residues. The germline V and J ends were trimmed by 0 bases and 0 bases, with 15 bases remaining between them. CDR1 is SGDLS and CDR2 is YYNGEE in the germline V gene. CDR3 nucleotides: TGTGCCAGCAGCGTAGGTCCAGGGTGGCCGATGAACACTGAAGCTTTCTTT. As protein: CASSVGPGWPMNTEAFF.

This rearrangement joins TRBV14 to TRBJ1-2; D uncertain. Between the trimmed V and J ends, which lost 1 base and 5 bases, there was a span of 11 bases. This CDR3 has 14 amino acids. CDR1 and CDR2 (germline): SGHDN, FVKESK. In nucleotides, the CDR3 is TGTGCCAGCAGCCAAGTACGGTCGGGATATGGCTACACCTTC. Translated, it gives CASSQVRSGYGYTF.

V usage is TRBV6-2 or TRBV6-3 and J usage is TRBJ2-2; the D gene is possibly TRBD2 (5 bases). CDR3 size: 15 residues. Germline CDR1 reads MNHEY; CDR2 reads SVGEGT. V was shortened by 7 bases and J by 1 base, with 13 bases between the two germline ends. DNA of the CDR3: TGTGCCAGCACCCCAGGAGGAGGGAACACCGGGGAGCTGTTTTTT. This codes for CASTPGGGNTGELFF.

The chain links TRBV2 to TRBJ2-2; D is possibly TRBD1 (5 bases). Germline CDR1 and CDR2: SNHLY and FYNNEI. Deletions cut 5 bases from V and 1 base from J, with 8 bases between. The CDR3 covers 14 residues. The CDR3 DNA reads TGTGCCAGCAGTAGGACACTGAACACCGGGGAGCTGTTTTTT. It translates to CASSRTLNTGELFF.

The chain has TRBV4-3 and TRBJ1-1; D gene uncertain. CDR1 and CDR2 from the germline V gene are LGHNA and YSLEER. The germline V and J ends were trimmed by 5 bases and 1 base, with 14 bases remaining between them. This CDR3 spans 15 amino acids. Written as DNA, the CDR3 is TGCGCCAGCAGCTCCCAGCGGTTGGGGAACACTGAAGCTTTCTTT. This encodes CASSSQRLGNTEAFF.

This clone was observed once. This chain connects TRBV4-2 to TRBJ2-7; TRBD1 might be the D (5 bases). The V gene lost 2 bases and the J gene lost 3 bases, with 14 bases spanning the gap. CDR1 is LGHNA, CDR2 YNFKEQ, per germline. This CDR3 contains 15 residues. Here the CDR3 reads CASSQNQGLNYEQYF. The CDR3 region has the DNA TGTGCCAGCAGCCAAAACCAGGGTCTTAACTACGAGCAGTACTTC.

In nucleotides, the CDR3 is TGTGCCAGCTCACCCTCCTCCTATAATTCACCCCTCCACTTT. Amino acid sequence: CASSPSSYNSPLHF. The genes are TRBV18 and TRBJ1-6; D is undetermined. This CDR3 is built from 14 residues. Trimming shortened V by 3 bases and J by 0 bases, and 3 bases separated the two germline ends. Germline CDR1 and CDR2: KGHSH and LQKENI.

CDR3 region: CASSPGQGNQPQHF. The CDR3 DNA follows: TGTGCCAGCAGCCCGGGACAGGGGAATCAGCCCCAGCATTTT. This chain joins TRBV3-1 (or the pseudogene TRBV3-2) and TRBJ1-5, with 10 bases matching TRBD1. The CDR3 is 14 amino acids. CDR1 is LGHDT, CDR2 YNNKEL, per germline (reference sequence). J was trimmed by 4 bases and V by 4 bases; bases with no gene match: 1.

This clone was seen a few times. This chain links TRBV2 with TRBJ1-2; unclear D gene. V lost 2 bases, J lost 4 bases, and 8 bases lay in between. Germline CDR1 SNHLY, CDR2 FYNNEI. The CDR3 is 13 residues long. As DNA, the CDR3 is TGTGCCAGCAGTGAATGGCAGGCCTATGGCTACACCTTC. This translates into CASSEWQAYGYTF.

This chain joins TRBV4-3 and TRBJ2-1, with 8 positions matching TRBD2. CDR3 length: 15 residues. V shed 5 bases, J shed 7 bases, and the junction held 10 bases outside the gene matches. Per germline, CDR1 LGHNA and CDR2 YSLEER. In DNA form, the CDR3 reads TGCGCCAGCAGCTCACCGGGGGGGCCAGCGAATGAGCAGTTCTTC. It encodes CASSSPGGPANEQFF.

V usage is TRBV5-1 and J usage is TRBJ2-3, with TRBD2 matching 9 bases. Per the germline V gene, CDR1 is SGHRS and CDR2 is YFSETQ. V dropped 4 bases and J dropped 1; count of bases not matched to a gene: 7. The CDR3 is 16 amino acids. DNA of the CDR3: TGCGCCAGCAGCCCCCTGGCTAGCGGGGGCACAGATACGCAGTATTTT. The encoded protein is CASSPLASGGTDTQYF.

The V gene is TRBV4-2, the J gene TRBJ1-3; TRBD1 is a possible D gene (6 bases). Between the trimmed V and J ends, which lost 0 bases and 7 bases, there was a span of 16 bases. This CDR3 is built from 16 residues. CDR1 and CDR2 (germline): LGHNA, YNFKEQ. CDR3 protein: CASSQDRGTQGNTIYF. CDR3 in DNA: TGTGCCAGCAGCCAAGATAGAGGGACCCAGGGGAACACCATATATTTT.

CDR3 protein: CSGSTGYTEAFF. For the CDR3, the DNA is TGCAGCGGATCCACAGGGTACACTGAAGCTTTCTTT. The V call is TRBV29-1, the J call TRBJ1-1; perhaps TRBD1 as D (6 bases). This CDR3 has 12 amino acids. V lost 7 bases and J 3 bases, leaving 12 bases between the germline ends. Germline CDR1 is SQVTM and CDR2 is ANQGSEA.

V gene TRBV5-4 combines with J gene TRBJ2-1; 9 bases line up with TRBD1. This CDR3 comprises 15 residues. The J segment lost 3 bases and the V segment lost 4 bases, leaving 5 bases of the junction unmatched. The V gene's germline CDR1 is SGHNT and CDR2 YYREEE (reference sequence). CDR3 DNA sequence: TGTGCCAGCAGCGCAACAGGGGGCTTCTACAATGAGCAGTTCTTC. It yields the protein CASSATGGFYNEQFF.